The following is a TCR beta chain sequence with its context. Germline V gives CDR1 SGHNT, CDR2 YYREEE (reference sequence). V dropped 4 bases and J dropped 5; count of bases not matched to a gene: 5. The CDR3 has 13 residues. The data were obtained in a study of blood T cell repertoires in COVID-19. Overall study context: From the United States, Italy and Spain came samples of acute and convalescent COVID-19.

Data came from immunoSEQ multiplex PCR; TCRdb stores just in-frame clones and leaves some out. The profile shows about 140,000 clones, about 82% of them singletons. This sequence joins TRBV5-4 and TRBJ1-2; 7 bases are shared with TRBD1. The sequenced sample consisted of peripheral blood. This TCR derives from a man between 50 and 59 years old with acute or convalescent COVID-19. Here the CDR3 reads CASSDGTVYGYTF. Here the CDR3 DNA reads TGTGCCAGCAGCGATGGGACAGTGTATGGCTACACCTTC.